The 14 T cell receptor beta chains reported below all come from one sample, sequenced in a study of blood T cell repertoires in COVID-19. TCRdb's table, derived via immunoSEQ multiplex PCR, lists solely in-frame clones and lacks some. Here the sample spans 130,000 or so clones, roughly 79% being singletons. The sample taken for sequencing was peripheral blood. The receptor source for this set is a human donor in a cohort sampled during active COVID-19.

This chain connects TRBV30 to TRBJ2-7; 9 nucleotides agree with TRBD1. Germline values: CDR1 GTSNPN, CDR2 SVGIG (reference sequence). The CDR3 totals 13 residues. Trimming cost V 2 bases and J 5 bases; bases outside gene matches: 4. The CDR3 DNA is TGTGCCTGGAGTTCGGACAGGGGCCACGAGCAGTACTTC. As protein: CAWSSDRGHEQYF.

The V and J genes are TRBV6-5 and TRBJ2-5; TRBD1 might be the D (6 bases). This CDR3 is built from 15 residues. Germline CDR1 is MNHEY and CDR2 is SVGAGI. Trimming took off 6 bases at V and 5 bases at J, with 19 bases between the two ends. The CDR3 nucleotides are TGTGCCAGCAGCCGAGGGACATTCTCGGGGGAGACCCAGTACTTC. It yields the protein CASSRGTFSGETQYF.

The CDR3 sequence is CSVLADSGANVLTF. For the CDR3, the DNA is TGCAGCGTTCTGGCGGACTCTGGGGCCAACGTCCTGACTTTC. The chain links TRBV29-1 to TRBJ2-6; D not certain. V lost 5 bases to trimming and J lost 0 bases, with 8 bases between them. The CDR3 is 14 amino acids. The V gene's germline CDR1 is SQVTM and CDR2 ANQGSEA.

The J gene is TRBJ2-5, the V gene TRBV3-1 (or the pseudogene TRBV3-2); TRBD2 matches 8 bases. The CDR3 runs 16 residues. V lost 0 bases, J lost 2 bases, and 5 bases stayed unmatched. The germline CDR1 and CDR2 sequences are LGHDT and YNNKEL (reference sequence). CDR3 DNA sequence: TGTGCCAGCAGCCAAGATAGCGGGGTTCGACAAGAGACCCAGTACTTC. It codes for CASSQDSGVRQETQYF.

The table lists this clone with a count of one. This chain uses TRBV5-1 with TRBJ2-3, with 12 bases identical to TRBD1. J gave up 7 bases and V 3 bases, and 3 bases lay outside the gene matches. The germline V gene has CDR1 SGHRS and CDR2 YFSETQ. The CDR3 is 14 residues long. The CDR3 reads CASSSGTGGYTQYF. CDR3 DNA: TGCGCCAGCAGCTCCGGGACAGGGGGCTATACGCAGTATTTT.

This sequence joins TRBV14 and TRBJ2-1, with 11 positions matching TRBD2. CDR1 is SGHDN and CDR2 is FVKESK in the germline V gene. The CDR3 has 15 amino acids. The J segment lost 1 base and the V segment lost 4 bases, leaving 0 bases of the junction unmatched. Here the CDR3 DNA reads TGTGCCAGCAGCCGACTAGCGGGGTCCTACAATGAGCAGTTCTTC. This translates into CASSRLAGSYNEQFF.

This sequence joins TRBV20-1 and TRBJ2-5, with D unclear. Germline values: CDR1 DFQATT, CDR2 SNEGSKA (reference sequence). The CDR3 has 11 amino acids. V shed 2 bases and J shed 5 bases, with 6 bases lying between them. The CDR3 region has the DNA TGCAGTGCTAGATACGGGGAGACCCAGTACTTC. Translating it yields CSARYGETQYF.

The chain has TRBV5-1 and TRBJ2-5; 13 nucleotides align to TRBD2. V lost 1 base, J lost 5 bases, and 8 bases stayed unmatched. The CDR3 has 17 residues. Germline values: CDR1 SGHRS, CDR2 YFSETQ. The CDR3 loop reads CASSLSPLGLAGETQYF. The CDR3 coding sequence is TGCGCCAGCAGCTTGAGCCCTTTGGGACTAGCGGGGGAGACCCAGTACTTC.

A few counts support this clone. The chain couples TRBV5-4 to TRBJ2-1, with 8 bases that match TRBD1. The CDR3 has 16 residues. With V trimmed by 3 bases and J by 4 bases, 9 bases remained unmatched. The germline V gene encodes CDR1 SGHNT and CDR2 YYREEE (reference sequence). CDR3 sequence: CASSSSRDRSYNEQFF. CDR3 DNA: TGTGCCAGCAGCTCGTCCAGGGACAGGTCTTACAATGAGCAGTTCTTC.

J is TRBJ1-1 and V is TRBV7-2, with 7 bases fitting TRBD1. There are 14 residues in the CDR3. CDR1 is SGHTA and CDR2 is FQGNSA in the germline V gene. With V trimmed by 5 bases and J by 4 bases, 7 bases remained unmatched. The CDR3 spells CASSVQGEFTEAFF. The CDR3, as DNA: TGTGCCAGCAGCGTTCAGGGGGAGTTCACTGAAGCTTTCTTT.

The CDR3 loop is CASSLPRGGSGELFF. The CDR3 DNA is TGTGCCAGCAGCTTGCCTAGGGGGGGCTCCGGGGAGCTGTTTTTT. V and J are TRBV5-4 and TRBJ2-2, with D maybe TRBD2 (7 bases). Trimming removed 1 base at V and 6 bases at J, with 13 bases between. This CDR3 spans 15 amino acids. Per the germline V gene, CDR1 is SGHNT and CDR2 is YYREEE (reference sequence).

This clone was recorded at least ten times. The chain is built from TRBV6-5 and TRBJ1-2, with D uncertain. The CDR3 totals 13 residues. The V gene's germline CDR1 is MNHEY and CDR2 SVGAGI. V was cut by 2 bases and J by 8 bases, with 12 bases left in between. In DNA, the CDR3 is TGTGCCAGCAGTTACATTTCTTCGAGCGGCTACACCTTC. Translating gives CASSYISSSGYTF.

The J gene is TRBJ1-4, the V gene TRBV7-2; tentatively, D is TRBD1 (6 bases). Germline CDR1 and CDR2: SGHTA and FQGNSA. This CDR3 is built from 14 residues. V was shortened by 3 bases and J by 5 bases, with 10 bases between the two germline ends. The CDR3 sequence: CASSFRGSNEKLFF. The DNA of the CDR3 is TGTGCCAGCAGCTTCAGGGGATCAAATGAAAAACTGTTTTTT.

The genes are TRBV3-1 (or the pseudogene TRBV3-2) and TRBJ1-1, with no clear D. V was trimmed by 2 bases and J by 0 bases, leaving 7 bases between them. CDR1 is LGHDT and CDR2 is YNNKEL in the germline V gene (reference sequence). The CDR3 is made up of 14 amino acids. CDR3 residues: CASSQTNMNTEAFF. CDR3 bases: TGTGCCAGCAGCCAAACAAACATGAACACTGAAGCTTTCTTT.